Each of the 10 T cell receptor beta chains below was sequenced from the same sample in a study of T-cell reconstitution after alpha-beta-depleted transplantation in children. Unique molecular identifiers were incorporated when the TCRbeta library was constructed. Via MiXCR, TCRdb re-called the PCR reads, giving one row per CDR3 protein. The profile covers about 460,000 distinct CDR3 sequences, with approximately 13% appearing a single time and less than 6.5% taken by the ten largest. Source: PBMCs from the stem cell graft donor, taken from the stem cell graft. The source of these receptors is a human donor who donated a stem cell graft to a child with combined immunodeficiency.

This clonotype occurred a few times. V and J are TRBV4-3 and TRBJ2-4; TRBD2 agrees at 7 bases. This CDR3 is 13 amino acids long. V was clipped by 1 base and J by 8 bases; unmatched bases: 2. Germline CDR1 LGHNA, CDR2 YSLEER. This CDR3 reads CASSQGEGDIQYF. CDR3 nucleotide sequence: TGCGCCAGCAGCCAAGGGGAGGGTGACATTCAGTACTTC.

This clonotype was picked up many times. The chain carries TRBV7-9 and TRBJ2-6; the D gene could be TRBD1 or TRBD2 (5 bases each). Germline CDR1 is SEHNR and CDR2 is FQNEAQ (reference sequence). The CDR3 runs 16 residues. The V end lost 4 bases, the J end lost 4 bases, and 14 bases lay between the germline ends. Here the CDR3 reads CASSYSAGTGANVLTF. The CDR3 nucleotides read TGTGCCAGCAGCTACTCCGCAGGGACCGGGGCCAACGTCCTGACTTTC.

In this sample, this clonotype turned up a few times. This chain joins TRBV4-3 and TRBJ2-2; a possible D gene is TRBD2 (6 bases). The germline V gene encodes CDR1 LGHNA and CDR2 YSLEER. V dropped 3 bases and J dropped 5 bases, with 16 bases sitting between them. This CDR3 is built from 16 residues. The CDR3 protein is CASSQRDSYPTGELFF. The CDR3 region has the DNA TGCGCCAGCAGCCAGCGGGACTCCTACCCAACCGGGGAGCTGTTTTTT.

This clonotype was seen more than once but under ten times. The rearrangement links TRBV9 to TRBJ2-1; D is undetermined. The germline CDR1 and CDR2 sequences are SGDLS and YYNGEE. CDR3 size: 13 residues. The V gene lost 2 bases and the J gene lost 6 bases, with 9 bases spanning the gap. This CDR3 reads CASSVQASNEQFF. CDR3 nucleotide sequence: TGTGCCAGCAGCGTCCAAGCTTCCAATGAGCAGTTCTTC.

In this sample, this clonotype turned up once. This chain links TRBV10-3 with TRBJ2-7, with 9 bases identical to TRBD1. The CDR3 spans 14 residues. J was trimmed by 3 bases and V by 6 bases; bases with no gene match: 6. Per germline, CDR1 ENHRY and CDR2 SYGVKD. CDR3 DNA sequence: TGTGCCATCAGAACCGGGACAGGGATCTACGAGCAGTACTTC. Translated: CAIRTGTGIYEQYF.

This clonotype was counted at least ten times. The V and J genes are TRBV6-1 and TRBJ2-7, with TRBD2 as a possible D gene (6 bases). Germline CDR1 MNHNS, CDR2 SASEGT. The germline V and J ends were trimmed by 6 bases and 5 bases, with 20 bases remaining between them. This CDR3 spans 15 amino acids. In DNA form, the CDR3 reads TGTGCCAGCAGCTCATTGACTAGTAAAAGGAACGAGCAGTACTTC. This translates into CASSSLTSKRNEQYF.

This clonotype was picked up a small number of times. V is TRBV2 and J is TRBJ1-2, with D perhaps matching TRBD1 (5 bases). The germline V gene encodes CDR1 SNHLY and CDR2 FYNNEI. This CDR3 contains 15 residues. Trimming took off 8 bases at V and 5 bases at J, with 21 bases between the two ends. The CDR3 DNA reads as TGTGCCAGCTCCAGGGACCCGGCGGTTAATTATGGCTACACCTTC. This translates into CASSRDPAVNYGYTF.

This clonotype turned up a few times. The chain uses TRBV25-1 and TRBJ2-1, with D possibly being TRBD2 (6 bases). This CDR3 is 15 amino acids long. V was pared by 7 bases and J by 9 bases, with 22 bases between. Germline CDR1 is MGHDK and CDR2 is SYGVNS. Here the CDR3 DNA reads TGTGCCAGCACCCGGGGACTGGCTGGCATGAGTGAGCAGTTCTTC. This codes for CASTRGLAGMSEQFF.

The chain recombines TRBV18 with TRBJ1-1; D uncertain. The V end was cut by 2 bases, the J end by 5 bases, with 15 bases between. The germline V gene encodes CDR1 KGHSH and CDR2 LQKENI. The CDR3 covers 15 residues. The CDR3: CASSPTTRGSTEAFF. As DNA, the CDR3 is TGTGCCAGCTCACCAACTACACGGGGATCGACTGAAGCTTTCTTT. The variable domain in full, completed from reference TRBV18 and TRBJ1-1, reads NAGVMQNPRHLVRRRGQEARLRCSPMKGHSHVYWYRQLPEEGLKFMVYLQKENIIDESGMPKERFSAEFPKEGPSILRIQQVVRGDSAAYFCASSPTTRGSTEAFFGQGTRLTVV.

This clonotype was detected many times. The CDR3 spells CASSQSVLGTDTQYF. CDR3 DNA sequence: TGTGCCAGCAGCCAGAGTGTATTGGGCACAGATACGCAGTATTTT. The gene calls are TRBV4-2 and TRBJ2-3, with no clear D. CDR1 LGHNA and CDR2 YNFKEQ come from the germline V gene. CDR3 length: 15 amino acids. V lost 3 bases and J 1 base, leaving 11 bases between the germline ends.